The present TCR beta chain was sequenced within a study of tumor and adjacent non-tumor tissue in lung cancer. Comment on this clonotype: Antigen unknown. One end of the junction is discordant with germline, which a read error may explain.

Whole-study findings and limits: TCR diversity was significantly greater in tumor than normal lung tissue.

This CDR3 has 14 residues. The template was RNA from unsorted bulk tissue. More than 3 cm separated this lung sample from the edge of the tumor. TCRbeta libraries were built with three rounds of nested PCR, modified from ARM-PCR. TCRdb fed the multiplex PCR reads into MiXCR, producing one record per CDR3 protein. The sample lists over 100,000 distinct CDR3 sequences; about 64% were seen once. This sequence was found in a man in his 60s with non-small cell lung cancer. Sequenced input: distant non-tumor lung tissue. The chain carries TRBV12-3 or TRBV12-4 and TRBJ2-2; perhaps TRBD1 as D (6 bases). CDR3 residues: CASRRDTNTGKLFF. CDR3 DNA: TGTGCCAGCAGAAGGGACACGAACACCGGGAAGCTGTTTTTT.